Listed below are T cell receptor beta chains from one sample, sequenced in a study of blood T cell repertoires in COVID-19. Sequencing used immunoSEQ multiplex PCR; TCRdb keeps in-frame clones, though not all of them. The data hold hundreds of thousands of clones, with around 90% observed a single time. Input material: peripheral blood. These receptor sequences come from a man at least 80 years old with acute or convalescent COVID-19. Each CDR3 is given with its conserved first and last residue. Each record gives: clone size, J gene, D gene, V gene, CDR3 DNA, CDR3 protein. The D gene is left open where the match is weak. Size values are once, few and many counts, or a class for expanded clones, and some rows have none.

clone size: .; J gene: TRBJ1-1; D gene: TRBD1; V gene: TRBV3-1/TRBV3-2; CDR3 DNA: TGTGCCAGCAACCAGCGACAGGGGGACACTGAAGCTTTCTTT; CDR3 protein: CASNQRQGDTEAFF
clone size: .; J gene: TRBJ1-1; D gene: TRBD1; V gene: TRBV3-1/TRBV3-2; CDR3 DNA: TGTGCCAGCAGCCATGGGGACAGGAACACTGAAGCTTTCTTT; CDR3 protein: CASSHGDRNTEAFF
clone size: .; J gene: TRBJ2-5; D gene: TRBD2; V gene: TRBV7-2; CDR3 DNA: TGTGCCAGCAGCTTAAGGCTAGCGGGAGCGGAGACCCAGTACTTC; CDR3 protein: CASSLRLAGAETQYF
clone size: .; J gene: TRBJ2-1; D gene: .; V gene: TRBV6-2/TRBV6-3; CDR3 DNA: TGTGCCAGCAGTTACTCACGGACATCGCGACTCTTC; CDR3 protein: CASSYSRTSRLF
clone size: .; J gene: TRBJ2-6; D gene: .; V gene: TRBV5-4; CDR3 DNA: TGTGCCAGCAGCTCGAGCTCTGGGGCCAACGTCCTGACTTTC; CDR3 protein: CASSSSSGANVLTF
clone size: .; J gene: TRBJ1-5; D gene: .; V gene: TRBV7-2; CDR3 DNA: TGTGCCAGCAGCTTTTGGACAGAAGCCCAGCATTTT; CDR3 protein: CASSFWTEAQHF
clone size: .; J gene: TRBJ2-1; D gene: .; V gene: TRBV24-1; CDR3 DNA: TGTGCCACCCCATCCTCCGAGGCAGACTACAATGAGCAGTTCTTC; CDR3 protein: CATPSSEADYNEQFF
clone size: once; J gene: TRBJ2-3; D gene: TRBD2; V gene: TRBV5-6; CDR3 DNA: TGTGCCAGCAGCTTGTTTTTTATGCTAGCGGGGGTGGGGACAGATACGCAGTATTTT; CDR3 protein: CASSLFFMLAGVGTDTQYF
clone size: .; J gene: TRBJ2-7; D gene: TRBD1; V gene: TRBV6-2/TRBV6-3; CDR3 DNA: TGTGCCAGCAGTACAGGACAGGGGCTGACCTACGAGCAGTACTTC; CDR3 protein: CASSTGQGLTYEQYF
clone size: .; J gene: TRBJ2-2; D gene: TRBD1; V gene: TRBV7-3; CDR3 DNA: TGTGCCAGCAGCTCTGGACAGGGATGGACCGGGGAGCTGTTTTTT; CDR3 protein: CASSSGQGWTGELFF
clone size: .; J gene: TRBJ1-3; D gene: .; V gene: TRBV6-6; CDR3 DNA: TGTGCCAGCAGTCATACGGGAGCCGGAAACACCATATATTTT; CDR3 protein: CASSHTGAGNTIYF
clone size: .; J gene: TRBJ2-5; D gene: TRBD2; V gene: TRBV7-2; CDR3 DNA: TGTGCCAGCAGCTTAGGGGGGAGGGGTGAGACCCAGTACTTC; CDR3 protein: CASSLGGRGETQYF
clone size: .; J gene: TRBJ1-6; D gene: TRBD1; V gene: TRBV6-5; CDR3 DNA: TGTGCCAGCAGTTCCCCTCCGGGACAGGGCACTTCACCCCTCCACTTT; CDR3 protein: CASSSPPGQGTSPLHF
clone size: few; J gene: TRBJ2-7; D gene: .; V gene: TRBV7-9; CDR3 DNA: TGTGCCAGCAGCTTAGAGGGGGGGTTGGAGCAGTACTTC; CDR3 protein: CASSLEGGLEQYF
clone size: .; J gene: TRBJ1-2; D gene: .; V gene: TRBV6-2/TRBV6-3; CDR3 DNA: TGTGCCAGCAGTTACTCGCTTACAGGGTCGGAAGACACCTTC; CDR3 protein: CASSYSLTGSEDTF
clone size: .; J gene: TRBJ2-1; D gene: TRBD2; V gene: TRBV6-5; CDR3 DNA: TGTGCCAGCAGTTACTCCTTACTAGCGGGAAACAATGAGCAGTTCTTC; CDR3 protein: CASSYSLLAGNNEQFF
clone size: .; J gene: TRBJ2-6; D gene: .; V gene: TRBV5-1; CDR3 DNA: TGCGCCAGCAGCCCAATGACTGCCAGGGGCTCTGGGGCCAACGTCCTGACTTTC; CDR3 protein: CASSPMTARGSGANVLTF
clone size: .; J gene: TRBJ2-4; D gene: TRBD1; V gene: TRBV19; CDR3 DNA: TGTGCCAGTAGACCGACAGGGCCCGAAAACATTCAGTACTTC; CDR3 protein: CASRPTGPENIQYF
clone size: .; J gene: TRBJ2-1; D gene: TRBD2; V gene: TRBV9; CDR3 DNA: TGTGCCAGCAGCGTCTCGGGGGGTAGCGAGCAGTTCTTC; CDR3 protein: CASSVSGGSEQFF
clone size: .; J gene: TRBJ2-7; D gene: TRBD2; V gene: TRBV13; CDR3 DNA: TGTGCCAGCAGCTTCCGACTAGCCGGCTACGAGCAGTACTTC; CDR3 protein: CASSFRLAGYEQYF
clone size: .; J gene: TRBJ2-2; D gene: TRBD1; V gene: TRBV7-9; CDR3 DNA: TGTGCCAGCAGCTTAGGGACAGGGAACACCGGGGAGCTGTTTTTT; CDR3 protein: CASSLGTGNTGELFF
clone size: .; J gene: TRBJ2-3; D gene: TRBD2; V gene: TRBV7-9; CDR3 DNA: TGTGCCAGCAGCTTATGGCGGGAGAGGTCAGATACGCAGTATTTT; CDR3 protein: CASSLWRERSDTQYF
clone size: .; J gene: TRBJ1-5; D gene: .; V gene: TRBV7-2; CDR3 DNA: TGTGCCAGCAGCTTAGGAGGGGGACAAGGGTATCAGCCCCAGCATTTT; CDR3 protein: CASSLGGGQGYQPQHF
clone size: .; J gene: TRBJ2-3; D gene: .; V gene: TRBV7-3; CDR3 DNA: TGTGCCAGCAGCTCAGGGGGCACAGATACGCAGTATTTT; CDR3 protein: CASSSGGTDTQYF
clone size: .; J gene: TRBJ2-3; D gene: .; V gene: TRBV29-1; CDR3 DNA: TGCAGCGTTCCGGGACTGGGCACAGATACGCAGTATTTT; CDR3 protein: CSVPGLGTDTQYF
clone size: few; J gene: TRBJ1-4; D gene: .; V gene: TRBV3-1/TRBV3-2; CDR3 DNA: TGTGCCAGCAGCCCCAGGGGTAATGAAAAACTGTTTTTT; CDR3 protein: CASSPRGNEKLFF
clone size: .; J gene: TRBJ1-6; D gene: .; V gene: TRBV7-9; CDR3 DNA: TGTGCCAGCAGCTCGGGGGTGGCAGGCGTTCATTCACCCCTCCACTTT; CDR3 protein: CASSSGVAGVHSPLHF
clone size: .; J gene: TRBJ1-2; D gene: .; V gene: TRBV18; CDR3 DNA: TGTGCCAGCTCGCCCCTAGGAGGGGGGGACTATGGCTACACCTTC; CDR3 protein: CASSPLGGGDYGYTF
clone size: .; J gene: TRBJ2-2; D gene: .; V gene: TRBV7-3; CDR3 DNA: TGTGCCAGCTCAAAGGACAGAGCGAACACCGGGGAGCTGTTTTTT; CDR3 protein: CASSKDRANTGELFF
clone size: .; J gene: TRBJ2-2; D gene: .; V gene: TRBV7-3; CDR3 DNA: TGTGCCAGCAGCTTAATGAGCACAGCACTCACCGGGGAGCTGTTTTTT; CDR3 protein: CASSLMSTALTGELFF
clone size: .; J gene: TRBJ1-4; D gene: .; V gene: TRBV28; CDR3 DNA: TGTGCCAGCAGGCGGAGCGGGGGGGATGAAAAACTGTTTTTT; CDR3 protein: CASRRSGGDEKLFF
clone size: .; J gene: TRBJ1-2; D gene: .; V gene: TRBV7-9; CDR3 DNA: TGTGCCAGCAACCCCGGCGCAGGGTTGGATGGCTACACCTTC; CDR3 protein: CASNPGAGLDGYTF
clone size: .; J gene: TRBJ2-1; D gene: TRBD2; V gene: TRBV12-5; CDR3 DNA: TGTGCTAGTGGTTTGCTCTCTCTAGCGGGGGGCTCAGATGAGCAGTTCTTC; CDR3 protein: CASGLLSLAGGSDEQFF
clone size: .; J gene: TRBJ2-2; D gene: .; V gene: TRBV4-2; CDR3 DNA: TGTGCCAGCAGCCAAGATGAGGGTACTCGTTTAGGGGAGCTGTTTTTT; CDR3 protein: CASSQDEGTRLGELFF
clone size: .; J gene: TRBJ1-1; D gene: TRBD1; V gene: TRBV12-5; CDR3 DNA: TGTGCTAGTGGTTTGGTAATATATGACAGGGGGCAAGGCACTGAAGCTTTCTTT; CDR3 protein: CASGLVIYDRGQGTEAFF
clone size: .; J gene: TRBJ2-5; D gene: TRBD2; V gene: TRBV28; CDR3 DNA: TGTGCCAGCAGTTTACCGGGGGGAAACCAAGAGACCCAGTACTTC; CDR3 protein: CASSLPGGNQETQYF
clone size: .; J gene: TRBJ2-7; D gene: TRBD1; V gene: TRBV7-2; CDR3 DNA: TGTGCCAGCAGGAGGGACAGGGGGGGGACCTACGAGCAGTACTTC; CDR3 protein: CASRRDRGGTYEQYF
clone size: .; J gene: TRBJ2-3; D gene: .; V gene: TRBV24-1; CDR3 DNA: TGTGCCACCAGTGACCCACTACGTTTGGATACGCAGTATTTT; CDR3 protein: CATSDPLRLDTQYF
clone size: .; J gene: TRBJ1-3; D gene: .; V gene: TRBV28; CDR3 DNA: TGTGCCAGCGGACGGGGGGCCGTTGCTGGAAACACCATATATTTT; CDR3 protein: CASGRGAVAGNTIYF
clone size: once; J gene: TRBJ1-2; D gene: .; V gene: TRBV27; CDR3 DNA: TGTGCCAGCAGTTCAGGCCGAACTAACTATGGCTACACCTTC; CDR3 protein: CASSSGRTNYGYTF